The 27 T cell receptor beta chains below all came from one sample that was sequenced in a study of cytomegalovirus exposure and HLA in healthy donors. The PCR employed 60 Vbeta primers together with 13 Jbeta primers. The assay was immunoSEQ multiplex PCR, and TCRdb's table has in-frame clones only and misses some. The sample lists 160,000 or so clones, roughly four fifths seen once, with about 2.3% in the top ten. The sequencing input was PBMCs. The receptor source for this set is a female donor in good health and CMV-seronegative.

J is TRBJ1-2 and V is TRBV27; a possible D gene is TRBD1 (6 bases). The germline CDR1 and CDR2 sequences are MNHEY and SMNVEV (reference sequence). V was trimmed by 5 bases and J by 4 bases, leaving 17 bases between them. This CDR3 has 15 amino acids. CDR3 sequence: CASSPPGGGLYGYTF. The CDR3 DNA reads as TGTGCCAGCAGTCCTCCCGGGGGGGGCCTCTATGGCTACACCTTC.

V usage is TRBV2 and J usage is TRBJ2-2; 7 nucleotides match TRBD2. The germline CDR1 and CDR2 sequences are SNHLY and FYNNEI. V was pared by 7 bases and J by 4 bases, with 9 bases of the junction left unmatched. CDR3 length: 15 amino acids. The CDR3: CASKNKRGVTGELFF. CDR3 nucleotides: TGTGCCAGCAAGAACAAGCGGGGCGTCACCGGGGAGCTGTTTTTT.

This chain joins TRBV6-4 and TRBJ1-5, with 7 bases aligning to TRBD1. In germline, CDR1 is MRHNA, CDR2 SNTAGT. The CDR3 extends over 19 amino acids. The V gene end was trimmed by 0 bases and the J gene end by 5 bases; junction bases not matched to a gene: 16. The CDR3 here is CASSDSTRDSSFFDQPQHF. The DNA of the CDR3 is TGTGCCAGCAGTGACTCGACGAGGGACAGTAGTTTCTTCGATCAGCCCCAGCATTTT.

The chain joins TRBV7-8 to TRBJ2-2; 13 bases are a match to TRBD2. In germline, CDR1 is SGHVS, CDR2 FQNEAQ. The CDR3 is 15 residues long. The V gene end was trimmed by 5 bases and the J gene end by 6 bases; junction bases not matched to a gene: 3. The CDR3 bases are TGTGCCAGCAGCCCTACTAGCGGGAGGGCCGGGGAGCTGTTTTTT. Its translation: CASSPTSGRAGELFF.

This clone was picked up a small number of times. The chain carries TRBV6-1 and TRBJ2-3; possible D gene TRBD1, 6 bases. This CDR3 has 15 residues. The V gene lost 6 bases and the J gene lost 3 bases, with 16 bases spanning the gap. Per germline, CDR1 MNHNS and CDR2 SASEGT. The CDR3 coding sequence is TGTGCCAGCAGAAGGGACGAGACAGGAACAGATACGCAGTATTTT. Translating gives CASRRDETGTDTQYF.

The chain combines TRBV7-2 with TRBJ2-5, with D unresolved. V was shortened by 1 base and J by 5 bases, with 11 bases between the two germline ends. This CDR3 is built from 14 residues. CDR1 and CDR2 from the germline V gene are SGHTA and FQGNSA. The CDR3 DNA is TGTGCCAGCAGCTTAGGTAATTTTGTGGAGACCCAGTACTTC. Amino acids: CASSLGNFVETQYF.

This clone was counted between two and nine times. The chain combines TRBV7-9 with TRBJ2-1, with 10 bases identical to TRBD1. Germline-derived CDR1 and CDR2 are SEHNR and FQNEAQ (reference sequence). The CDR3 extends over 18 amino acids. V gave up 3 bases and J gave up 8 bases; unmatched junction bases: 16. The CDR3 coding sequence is TGTGCCAGCAGCTTTCTTACAGCCCGGGACAGGGGCAAGGATGAGCAGTTCTTC. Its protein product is CASSFLTARDRGKDEQFF.

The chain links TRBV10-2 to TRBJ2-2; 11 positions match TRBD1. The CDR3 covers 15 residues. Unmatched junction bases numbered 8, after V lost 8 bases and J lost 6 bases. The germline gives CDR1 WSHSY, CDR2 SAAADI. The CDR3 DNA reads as TGCGCCAGCGGCGTCCCGGGACAGGGGGCCGGGGAGCTGTTTTTT. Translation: CASGVPGQGAGELFF.

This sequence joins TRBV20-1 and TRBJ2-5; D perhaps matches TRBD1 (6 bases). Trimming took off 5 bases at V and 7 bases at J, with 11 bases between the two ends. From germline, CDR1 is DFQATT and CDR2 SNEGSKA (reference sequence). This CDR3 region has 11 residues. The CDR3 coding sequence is TGCAGTGCTCAGGGGCCCAGGACCCAGTACTTC. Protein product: CSAQGPRTQYF.

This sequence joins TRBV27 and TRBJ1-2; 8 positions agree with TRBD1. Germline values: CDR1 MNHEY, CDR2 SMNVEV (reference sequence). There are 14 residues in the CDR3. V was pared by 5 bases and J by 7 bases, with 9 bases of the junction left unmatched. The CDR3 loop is CASSPRTGRVGYTF. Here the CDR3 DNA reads TGTGCCAGCAGTCCCCGGACAGGGAGGGTTGGCTACACCTTC.

The CDR3 sequence: CASTSFRVRTDTQYF. The CDR3 DNA reads TGTGCCAGCACCTCCTTCCGGGTTAGGACAGATACGCAGTATTTT. J is TRBJ2-3 and V is TRBV5-5, with D uncertain. Trimming shortened V by 6 bases and J by 3 bases, and 17 bases separated the two germline ends. The CDR3 totals 15 residues. Germline CDR1 and CDR2: SGHKS and YYEKEE (reference sequence). Based on the CDR3 plus reference TRBV5-5 and TRBJ2-3, the full variable domain is DAGVTQSPTHLIKTRGQQVTLRCSPISGHKSVSWYQQVLGQGPQFIFQYYEKEERGRGNFPDRFSARQFPNYSSELNVNALLLGDSALYLCASTSFRVRTDTQYFGPGTRLTVL.

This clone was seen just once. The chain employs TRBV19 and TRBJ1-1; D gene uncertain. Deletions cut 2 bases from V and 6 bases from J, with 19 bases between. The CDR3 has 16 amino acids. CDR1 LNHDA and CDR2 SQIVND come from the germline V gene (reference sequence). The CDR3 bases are TGTGCCAGTAGTATACTCGTCCCAAATGGAGGAGCTGAAGCTTTCTTT. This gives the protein CASSILVPNGGAEAFF. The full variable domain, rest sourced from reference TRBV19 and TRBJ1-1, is DGGITQSPKYLFRKEGQNVTLSCEQNLNHDAMYWYRQDPGQGLRLIYYSQIVNDFQKGDIAEGYSVSREKKESFPLTVTSAQKNPTAFYLCASSILVPNGGAEAFFGQGTRLTVV.

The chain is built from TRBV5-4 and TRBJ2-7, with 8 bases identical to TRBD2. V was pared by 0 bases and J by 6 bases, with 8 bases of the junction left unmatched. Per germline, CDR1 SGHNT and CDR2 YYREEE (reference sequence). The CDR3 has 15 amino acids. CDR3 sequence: CASSLAGTRGSEQYF. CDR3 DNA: TGTGCCAGCAGCTTGGCCGGGACTAGAGGTTCCGAGCAGTACTTC. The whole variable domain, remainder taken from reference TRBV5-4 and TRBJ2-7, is ETGVTQSPTHLIKTRGQQVTLRCSSQSGHNTVSWYQQALGQGPQFIFQYYREEENGRGNFPPRFSGLQFPNYSSELNVNALELDDSALYLCASSLAGTRGSEQYFGPGTRLTVT.

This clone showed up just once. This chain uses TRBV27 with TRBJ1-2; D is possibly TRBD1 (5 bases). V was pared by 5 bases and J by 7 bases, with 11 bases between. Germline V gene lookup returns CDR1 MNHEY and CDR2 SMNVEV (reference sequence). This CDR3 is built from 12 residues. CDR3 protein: CASSPSGFGYTF. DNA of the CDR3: TGTGCCAGCAGTCCATCAGGGTTTGGCTACACCTTC.

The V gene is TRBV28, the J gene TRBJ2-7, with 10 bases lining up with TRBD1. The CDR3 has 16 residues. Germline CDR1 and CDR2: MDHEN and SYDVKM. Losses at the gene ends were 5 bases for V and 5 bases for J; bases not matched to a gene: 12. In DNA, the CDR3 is TGTGCCAGCAGTCCTACAACCGGGACAGGGGTTCACGAGCAGTACTTC. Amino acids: CASSPTTGTGVHEQYF.

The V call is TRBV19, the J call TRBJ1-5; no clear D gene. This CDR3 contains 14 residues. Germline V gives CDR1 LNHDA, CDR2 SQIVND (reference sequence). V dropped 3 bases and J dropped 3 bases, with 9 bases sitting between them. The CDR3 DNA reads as TGTGCCAGTAGTATTGTCAGAAACAATCAGCCCCAGCATTTT. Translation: CASSIVRNNQPQHF.

The CDR3: CASSLRQGQETQYF. CDR3 DNA: TGTGCCAGCAGCTTGCGACAGGGTCAAGAGACCCAGTACTTC. V and J are TRBV11-1 and TRBJ2-5; 7 bases are a match to TRBD1. Germline V gene sequence: CDR1 SGHAT, CDR2 FQDESV (reference sequence). The CDR3 has 14 residues. V was clipped by 3 bases and J by 2 bases; unmatched bases: 3.

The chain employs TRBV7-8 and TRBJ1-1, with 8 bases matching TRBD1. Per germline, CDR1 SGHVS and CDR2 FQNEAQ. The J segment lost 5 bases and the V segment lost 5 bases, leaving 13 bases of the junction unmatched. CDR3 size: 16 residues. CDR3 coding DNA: TGTGCCAGCAGCGGACGGACAGGGCTCCCCCGGACTGAAGCTTTCTTT. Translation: CASSGRTGLPRTEAFF.

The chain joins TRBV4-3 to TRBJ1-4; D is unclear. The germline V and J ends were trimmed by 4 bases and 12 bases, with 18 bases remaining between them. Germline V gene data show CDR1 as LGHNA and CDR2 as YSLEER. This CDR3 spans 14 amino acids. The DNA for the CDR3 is TGCGCCAGCAGCCTTATAAATGGCGCCCGGGAACTGTTTTTT. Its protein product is CASSLINGARELFF.

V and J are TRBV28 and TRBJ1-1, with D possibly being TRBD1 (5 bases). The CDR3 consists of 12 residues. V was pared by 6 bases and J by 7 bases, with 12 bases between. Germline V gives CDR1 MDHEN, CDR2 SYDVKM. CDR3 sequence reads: CASSLRQIEAFF. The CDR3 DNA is TGTGCCAGCAGCCTCCGACAGATTGAAGCTTTCTTT.

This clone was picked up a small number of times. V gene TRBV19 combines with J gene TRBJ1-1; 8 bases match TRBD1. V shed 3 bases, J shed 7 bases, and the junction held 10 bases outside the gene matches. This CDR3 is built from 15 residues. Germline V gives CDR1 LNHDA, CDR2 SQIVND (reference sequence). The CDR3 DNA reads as TGTGCCAGTAGTATTAGCAGGTTAGGACAGGGTGAAGCTTTCTTT. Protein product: CASSISRLGQGEAFF. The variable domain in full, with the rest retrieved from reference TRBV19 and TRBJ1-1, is DGGITQSPKYLFRKEGQNVTLSCEQNLNHDAMYWYRQDPGQGLRLIYYSQIVNDFQKGDIAEGYSVSREKKESFPLTVTSAQKNPTAFYLCASSISRLGQGEAFFGQGTRLTVV.

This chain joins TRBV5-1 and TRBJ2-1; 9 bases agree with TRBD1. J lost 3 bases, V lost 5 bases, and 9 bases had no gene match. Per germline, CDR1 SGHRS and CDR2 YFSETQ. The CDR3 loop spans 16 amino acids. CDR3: CASRLSLGQGYNEQFF. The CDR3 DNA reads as TGCGCCAGCAGGCTTTCTTTGGGACAGGGCTACAATGAGCAGTTCTTC.

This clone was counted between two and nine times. The CDR3 DNA sequence: TGCGCCAGCATTTCTAGGGGCAATGAGCAGTTCTTC. This codes for CASISRGNEQFF. J is TRBJ2-1 and V is TRBV5-1, with D possibly TRBD1 on 5 matching bases. Germline V CDR1 and CDR2: SGHRS, YFSETQ. The CDR3 length is 12 residues. Trimming removed 6 bases from V and 6 bases from J, with 10 bases in between.

CDR3 amino acids: CASDDSGASYNEQFF. The DNA for the CDR3 is TGTGCCAGCGATGATAGCGGAGCCTCCTACAATGAGCAGTTCTTC. The V call is TRBV2, the J call TRBJ2-1; D may be TRBD2 (6 bases). Germline V gives CDR1 SNHLY, CDR2 FYNNEI. CDR3 length: 15 amino acids. V gave up 8 bases and J gave up 0 bases, with 14 bases separating them.

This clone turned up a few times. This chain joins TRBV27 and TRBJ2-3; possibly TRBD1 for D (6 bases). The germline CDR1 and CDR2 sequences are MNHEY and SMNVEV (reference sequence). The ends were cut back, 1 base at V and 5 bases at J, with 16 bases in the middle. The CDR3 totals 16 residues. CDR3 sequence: CASSLWPGSGEDTQYF. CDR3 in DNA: TGTGCCAGCAGTTTATGGCCCGGGTCAGGGGAAGATACGCAGTATTTT.

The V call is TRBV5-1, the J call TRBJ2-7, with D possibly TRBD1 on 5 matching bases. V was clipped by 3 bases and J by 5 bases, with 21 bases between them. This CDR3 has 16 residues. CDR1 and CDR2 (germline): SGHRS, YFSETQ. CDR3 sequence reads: CASSSYLQGSGHEQYF. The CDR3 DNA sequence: TGCGCCAGCAGCTCCTACCTCCAGGGAAGTGGCCACGAGCAGTACTTC.

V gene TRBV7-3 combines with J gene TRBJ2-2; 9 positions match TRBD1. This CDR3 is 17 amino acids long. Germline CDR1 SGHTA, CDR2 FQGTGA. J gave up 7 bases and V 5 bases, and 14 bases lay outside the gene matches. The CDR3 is CASSRTNRGLADGELFF. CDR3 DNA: TGTGCCAGCAGCCGCACGAACAGGGGGCTAGCGGACGGGGAGCTGTTTTTT.